The rows below give T cell receptor beta chains drawn from one sample of a study of T-cell reconstitution after alpha-beta-depleted transplantation in children. A single record per CDR3 protein comes from TCRdb applying MiXCR to the PCR reads. The sample has approximately 590,000 distinct CDR3 sequences, about 11% seen once. Sequencing used PBMCs from the stem cell graft donor, obtained from the stem cell graft. Receptors were obtained from a human donor who donated a stem cell graft to a child with acute myeloid leukemia. CDR3s include the opening cysteine and the closing phenylalanine or tryptophan. The D gene is left open where the match is weak. Clone size, where shown, is once, few, many, or a class for clones that have expanded.

J gene | V gene | clone size | CDR3 length | D gene | CDR3 protein | CDR3 DNA
TRBJ2-2 | TRBV5-1 | NA | 16 | NA | CASSLAGTTYTGELFF | TGCGCCAGCAGCTTGGCCGGGACAACGTACACCGGGGAGCTGTTTTTT
TRBJ1-4 | TRBV27 | few | 15 | NA | CASSLWDGAPEKLFF | TGTGCCAGCAGTTTATGGGACGGCGCGCCTGAAAAACTGTTTTTT
TRBJ2-1 | TRBV7-9 | few | 16 | TRBD2 | CASSSGTSGNYNEQFF | TGTGCCAGCAGCTCCGGGACTAGCGGCAACTACAATGAGCAGTTCTTC
TRBJ2-7 | TRBV15 | few | 14 | NA | CATSREGLSYEQYF | TGTGCCACCAGCAGAGAAGGTTTATCCTACGAGCAGTACTTC
TRBJ2-1 | TRBV20-1 | few | 12 | TRBD2 | CRTSGRGHEQFF | TGCAGAACTAGCGGGAGGGGACATGAGCAGTTCTTC
TRBJ2-7 | TRBV20-1 | NA | 13 | TRBD1 | CSARAGQGYEQYF | TGCAGTGCTAGAGCGGGACAGGGATACGAGCAGTACTTC
TRBJ1-2 | TRBV5-1 | NA | 16 | NA | CASSLGHRGPNYGYTF | TGCGCCAGCAGCTTGGGCCACCGGGGCCCTAACTATGGCTACACCTTC
TRBJ2-7 | TRBV11-1 | NA | 14 | NA | CASSGTGTPYEQYF | TGTGCCAGCAGCGGAACCGGGACACCCTACGAGCAGTACTTC
TRBJ2-1 | TRBV3-1 | NA | 12 | NA | CASSQVIDEQFF | TGTGCCAGCAGCCAAGTAATCGATGAGCAGTTCTTC
TRBJ1-5 | TRBV5-5 | NA | 14 | NA | CASSLVGEAQPQHF | TGTGCCAGCAGCTTGGTAGGGGAGGCTCAGCCCCAGCATTTT
TRBJ2-5 | TRBV9 | NA | 17 | TRBD2 | CASSVGSSGRYEETQYF | TGTGCCAGCAGCGTTGGAAGTAGCGGGAGGTATGAAGAGACCCAGTACTTC
TRBJ1-1 | TRBV15 | NA | 16 | NA | CATSRGWGQANTEAFF | TGTGCCACCAGCAGAGGCTGGGGACAAGCGAACACTGAAGCTTTCTTT
TRBJ2-1 | TRBV29-1 | NA | 15 | TRBD2 | CSGNSGTSGLNEQFF | TGCAGCGGAAACTCCGGGACTAGTGGTCTCAATGAGCAGTTCTTC
TRBJ2-2 | TRBV12-3/TRBV12-4 | NA | 16 | TRBD2 | CASSDPSGTNTGELFF | TGTGCCAGCAGTGACCCCAGCGGGACGAACACCGGGGAGCTGTTTTTT
TRBJ2-7 | TRBV5-1 | NA | 15 | TRBD2 | CASSFGAGALYEQYF | TGCGCCAGCAGCTTCGGAGCGGGAGCCCTTTACGAGCAGTACTTC
TRBJ1-1 | TRBV29-1 | many | 12 | NA | CSAGRPNTEAFF | TGCAGCGCCGGCCGGCCGAACACTGAAGCTTTCTTT
TRBJ1-3 | TRBV7-2 | NA | 15 | NA | CASSSAPYSGNTIYF | TGTGCCAGCAGCTCGGCGCCCTACTCTGGAAACACCATATATTTT
TRBJ2-7 | TRBV18 | many | 15 | TRBD2 | CASSAGTSVSYEQYF | TGTGCCAGCTCAGCCGGGACTAGCGTTTCCTACGAGCAGTACTTC
TRBJ2-1 | TRBV20-1 | NA | 16 | NA | CSARALIAETFNEQFF | TGCAGTGCTAGAGCCCTGATAGCGGAAACCTTCAATGAGCAGTTCTTC
TRBJ2-1 | TRBV28 | few | 14 | NA | CASSSPAGNNEQFF | TGTGCCAGCAGTTCACCTGCGGGGAACAATGAGCAGTTCTTC
TRBJ2-3 | TRBV11-2 | few | 21 | TRBD2 | CASSKSGGSPGTSGSSDTQYF | TGTGCCAGCAGCAAATCCGGGGGGAGCCCCGGGACTAGCGGGAGTTCAGATACGCAGTATTTT
TRBJ2-1 | TRBV29-1 | many | 15 | NA | CSVIRSGRSYNEQFF | TGCAGCGTTATCAGAAGCGGACGCTCCTACAATGAGCAGTTCTTC
TRBJ1-1 | TRBV12-3/TRBV12-4 | many | 13 | NA | CASSLNRNTEAFF | TGTGCCAGCAGTTTGAATCGGAACACTGAAGCTTTCTTT
TRBJ2-2 | TRBV7-8 | NA | 16 | TRBD2 | CASSLGSSGSTGELFF | TGTGCCAGCAGCTTAGGTTCTAGCGGGAGCACCGGGGAGCTGTTTTTT
TRBJ2-3 | TRBV20-1 | NA | 13 | NA | CSAMDPSTDTQYF | TGCAGTGCTATGGATCCTAGCACAGATACGCAGTATTTT
TRBJ2-1 | TRBV7-2 | NA | 16 | NA | CASSLAAGTQFPEQFF | TGTGCCAGCAGCTTAGCTGCCGGTACACAATTTCCTGAGCAGTTCTTC
TRBJ2-3 | TRBV7-2 | many | 15 | NA | CASSLAWGATDTQYF | TGTGCCAGCAGCTTAGCGTGGGGGGCCACAGATACGCAGTATTTT
TRBJ1-6 | TRBV6-5 | few | 11 | NA | CASRQNSPLHF | TGTGCCAGCAGACAGAATTCACCCCTCCACTTT
TRBJ2-1 | TRBV5-1 | many | 16 | NA | CASSFSWDDNGNEQFF | TGCGCCAGCAGCTTTTCTTGGGACGACAACGGCAATGAGCAGTTCTTC
TRBJ2-5 | TRBV30 | many | 16 | TRBD2 | CAWSVMSGRHQETQYF | TGTGCCTGGAGTGTTATGAGCGGGAGGCACCAAGAGACCCAGTACTTC
TRBJ2-3 | TRBV5-6 | many | 16 | TRBD1 | CASSDWRDRAYDTQYF | TGTGCCAGCAGCGATTGGAGGGACAGGGCTTACGATACGCAGTATTTT
TRBJ2-3 | TRBV5-1 | many | 14 | NA | CASSLPGTEDTQYF | TGCGCCAGCAGCTTGCCGGGAACAGAGGATACGCAGTATTTT
TRBJ2-3 | TRBV5-1 | NA | 14 | NA | CASSSRPEGDTQYF | TGCGCCAGCAGCTCCCGGCCCGAAGGAGATACGCAGTATTTT
TRBJ2-7 | TRBV28 | many | 16 | TRBD2 | CASPPSSGGGIGEQYF | TGTGCCAGCCCCCCGAGTTCTGGCGGGGGAATAGGCGAGCAGTACTTC
TRBJ2-2 | TRBV6-1 | NA | 18 | TRBD2 | CASNGTGAREENTGELFF | TGTGCCAGCAACGGAACGGGAGCGCGGGAGGAAAACACCGGGGAGCTGTTTTTT
TRBJ2-1 | TRBV6-2/TRBV6-3 | NA | 12 | NA | CASSNRLDEQFF | TGTGCCAGCAGTAACCGGTTGGATGAGCAGTTCTTC
TRBJ2-5 | TRBV29-1 | many | 14 | NA | CSVQGSRPQETQYF | TGCAGCGTACAGGGATCACGGCCCCAAGAGACCCAGTACTTC
TRBJ2-1 | TRBV20-1 | NA | 14 | NA | CSAGREPSYNEQFF | TGCAGTGCCGGTAGAGAGCCCTCCTACAATGAGCAGTTCTTC
TRBJ2-1 | TRBV7-2 | many | 13 | NA | CASSLLGLNEQFF | TGTGCCAGCAGCTTATTAGGTTTAAATGAGCAGTTCTTC
TRBJ2-1 | TRBV12-3/TRBV12-4 | many | 17 | TRBD1 | CASKTGGGLSSYNEQFF | TGTGCCAGCAAGACAGGGGGCGGGTTGAGCTCCTACAATGAGCAGTTCTTC
TRBJ1-4 | TRBV12-3/TRBV12-4 | NA | 14 | NA | CASSEQGRDEKLFF | TGTGCCAGCAGTGAACAGGGAAGGGATGAAAAACTGTTTTTT
TRBJ2-7 | TRBV21-1 | few | 15 | NA | CASSRFGPKTYEQYF | TGTGCCAGCAGCAGGTTTGGGCCAAAAACCTACGAGCAGTACTTC
TRBJ1-1 | TRBV12-3/TRBV12-4 | many | 13 | NA | CASSLGQDTEAFF | TGTGCCAGCAGTTTAGGACAGGACACTGAAGCTTTCTTT
TRBJ2-1 | TRBV11-1 | NA | 16 | TRBD1 | CASSFLQGATYNEQFF | TGTGCCAGCAGCTTCCTACAGGGGGCGACCTACAATGAGCAGTTCTTC
TRBJ2-7 | TRBV12-3/TRBV12-4 | many | 14 | TRBD2 | CASSPSTSNYEQYF | TGTGCCAGCAGTCCATCGACTAGCAACTACGAGCAGTACTTC
TRBJ2-1 | TRBV20-1 | NA | 16 | NA | CSAHPPAWNSYNEQFF | TGCAGTGCTCACCCGCCAGCGTGGAATTCCTACAATGAGCAGTTCTTC
TRBJ2-7 | TRBV5-1 | few | 16 | NA | CASSSQPIPNTYEQYF | TGCGCCAGCAGCTCGCAGCCTATCCCCAACACCTACGAGCAGTACTTC
TRBJ1-2 | TRBV6-1 | NA | 12 | NA | CASSVSNSGYTF | TGTGCCAGCAGTGTCTCTAATTCGGGCTACACCTTC
TRBJ2-2 | TRBV5-1 | few | 15 | TRBD1 | CASSDRGRNTGELFF | TGCGCCAGCAGCGACAGGGGGCGGAACACCGGGGAGCTGTTTTTT
TRBJ1-2 | TRBV10-3 | NA | 14 | NA | CAISAGSDIYGYTF | TGTGCCATCAGTGCCGGGTCCGACATATATGGCTACACCTTC
TRBJ2-6 | TRBV6-5 | many | 16 | NA | CASSYSQASGANVLTF | TGTGCCAGCAGTTATTCACAGGCCTCTGGGGCCAACGTCCTGACTTTC
TRBJ1-5 | TRBV11-2 | few | 15 | TRBD1 | CASSWTGEFGQPQHF | TGTGCCAGCAGCTGGACAGGGGAGTTTGGTCAGCCCCAGCATTTT
TRBJ1-4 | TRBV6-1 | once | 15 | TRBD1 | CASRAQGALNEKLFF | TGTGCCAGCAGAGCACAGGGGGCCCTTAATGAAAAACTGTTTTTT
TRBJ2-1 | TRBV6-2/TRBV6-3 | many | 13 | NA | CASSYAGYNEQFF | TGTGCCAGCAGTTACGCAGGCTACAATGAGCAGTTCTTC
TRBJ2-7 | TRBV7-2 | NA | 12 | NA | CASSLAKHEQYF | TGTGCCAGCAGCTTAGCGAAGCACGAGCAGTACTTC
TRBJ2-7 | TRBV4-3 | NA | 14 | TRBD2 | CASSVRRETYEQYF | TGCGCCAGCAGCGTCCGGCGGGAGACCTACGAGCAGTACTTC
TRBJ2-1 | TRBV4-3 | NA | 14 | NA | CASSQSAPYNEQFF | TGCGCCAGCAGCCAATCCGCCCCGTACAATGAGCAGTTCTTC
TRBJ2-3 | TRBV4-3 | few | 16 | TRBD2 | CASSRGGVGGTDTQYF | TGCGCCAGCAGCCGCGGGGGAGTTGGTGGCACAGATACGCAGTATTTT
TRBJ2-3 | TRBV12-3/TRBV12-4 | NA | 15 | NA | CASSLNSASTDTQYF | TGTGCCAGCAGTTTGAACAGTGCTAGCACAGATACGCAGTATTTT